The rows below give T cell receptor beta chains drawn from one sample of a study of radiation and T cells in renal cell carcinoma. Sequenced by immunoSEQ multiplex PCR; TCRdb stores in-frame clones only, minus some. The table lists 87,000 or so clones, 75% to 90% of them singletons. The source material was blood, sampled from a patient whose treatment included radiotherapy and nephrectomy. Source of these receptors: a man in his fifties with renal cell carcinoma. CDR3s include the opening cysteine and the closing phenylalanine or tryptophan. D genes are given only for firm matches. Rows may omit the clone size; those that give it use once, few, many or a size class.

D gene	V gene	clone size	J gene	CDR3 protein	CDR3 DNA
TRBD1	TRBV4-1	NA	TRBJ1-4	CASSRDRGSENEKLFF	TGCGCCAGCAGCCGGGACAGGGGGTCGGAGAATGAAAAACTGTTTTTT
TRBD2	TRBV14	NA	TRBJ2-5	CASSRTLAGGPGETQYF	TGTGCCAGCAGCCGGACACTAGCGGGAGGGCCAGGGGAGACCCAGTACTTC
TRBD1	TRBV7-8	NA	TRBJ1-5	CASSFQGTGNQPQHF	TGTGCCAGCAGCTTCCAAGGGACAGGCAATCAGCCCCAGCATTTT
TRBD1	TRBV7-6	NA	TRBJ1-2	CASSLGQGDYGYTF	TGTGCCAGCAGCTTAGGACAGGGGGACTATGGCTACACCTTC
NA	TRBV6-5	once	TRBJ1-4	CASSYGEKLFF	TGTGCCAGCAGTTACGGGGAAAAACTGTTTTTT
NA	TRBV18	NA	TRBJ1-1	CASSLQANTEAFF	TGTGCCAGCTCATTACAGGCGAACACTGAAGCTTTCTTT
TRBD1	TRBV6-5	NA	TRBJ1-5	CASSYSTGYQPQHF	TGTGCCAGCAGTTACTCGACAGGGTATCAGCCCCAGCATTTT
NA	TRBV6-5	NA	TRBJ2-3	CASSYSRGITDTQYF	TGTGCCAGCAGTTACTCCCGGGGGATCACAGATACGCAGTATTTT
TRBD1	TRBV6-1	NA	TRBJ1-1	CASSEALGAGGTEAFF	TGTGCCAGCAGTGAAGCGCTAGGGGCAGGGGGCACTGAAGCTTTCTTT
NA	TRBV30	NA	TRBJ1-2	CAWSVGGAYGYTF	TGTGCCTGGAGTGTTGGAGGTGCCTATGGCTACACCTTC
TRBD2	TRBV13	NA	TRBJ2-7	CASSLGSSGNMGGKYF	TGTGCCAGCAGCTTAGGATCTAGCGGGAATATGGGGGGAAAGTACTTC
NA	TRBV5-4	NA	TRBJ2-4	CASSSDSQRDIQYF	TGTGCCAGCAGCTCTGACTCCCAGCGGGACATTCAGTACTTC
TRBD1	TRBV29-1	NA	TRBJ1-3	CSVESFGAGGISGNTIYF	TGCAGCGTTGAAAGTTTCGGGGCAGGGGGTATCTCTGGAAACACCATATATTTT
TRBD2	TRBV27	NA	TRBJ2-5	CASCRLAVEIEYQETQYF	TGTGCCAGCTGTCGACTAGCGGTAGAAATCGAGTACCAAGAGACCCAGTACTTC
NA	TRBV5-1	NA	TRBJ2-5	CASFGFPPQETQYF	TGCGCCAGCTTCGGATTCCCCCCCCAAGAGACCCAGTACTTC
NA	TRBV21-1	NA	TRBJ1-2	CASSKWGKDRYGYTF	TGTGCCAGCAGCAAATGGGGGAAGGACCGCTATGGCTACACCTTC
NA	TRBV5-1	NA	TRBJ2-3	CASSRGDGYTDTQYF	TGCGCCAGCAGCCGAGGGGACGGCTATACAGATACGCAGTATTTT
TRBD2	TRBV6-1	NA	TRBJ2-7	CASLPRGGGAYEQYF	TGTGCCAGCCTTCCTAGGGGCGGGGGGGCCTACGAGCAGTACTTC
NA	TRBV10-3	NA	TRBJ2-7	CAISESGHEQYF	TGTGCCATCAGTGAGTCAGGGCACGAGCAGTACTTC
NA	TRBV6-1	NA	TRBJ1-3	CASSEGVFSGNTIYF	TGTGCCAGCAGTGAAGGTGTCTTCTCTGGAAACACCATATATTTT
TRBD2	TRBV6-5	NA	TRBJ2-7	CASSYSLAGGHEQYF	TGTGCCAGCAGTTACTCACTAGCGGGAGGGCACGAGCAGTACTTC
NA	TRBV7-2	once	TRBJ2-7	CASSFGGGAYEQYF	TGTGCCAGCAGCTTCGGAGGGGGCGCCTACGAGCAGTACTTC
TRBD2	TRBV9	NA	TRBJ2-1	CASSGGRTSTYNEQFF	TGTGCCAGCAGCGGAGGACGGACTAGCACCTACAATGAGCAGTTCTTC
TRBD1	TRBV10-2	NA	TRBJ2-2	CASSENSGQVTGELFF	TGCGCCAGCAGTGAAAATTCGGGACAGGTCACCGGGGAGCTGTTTTTT
NA	TRBV7-2	NA	TRBJ2-3	CASSWGGPSTDTQYF	TGTGCCAGCAGCTGGGGGGGGCCGAGCACAGATACGCAGTATTTT
TRBD2	TRBV10-3	few	TRBJ2-3	CAISAGGRDTQYF	TGTGCCATCTCAGCGGGGGGTCGGGATACGCAGTATTTT
NA	TRBV9	once	TRBJ2-2	CASSVLGNTGELFF	TGTGCCAGCAGCGTACTGGGGAACACCGGGGAGCTGTTTTTT
TRBD1	TRBV9	NA	TRBJ2-3	CASSVQTGSPDTQYF	TGTGCCAGCAGCGTTCAGACAGGGTCCCCAGATACGCAGTATTTT
TRBD2	TRBV9	NA	TRBJ2-1	CASSVESGRFYNEQFF	TGTGCCAGCAGCGTAGAAAGCGGGAGGTTCTACAATGAGCAGTTCTTC
NA	TRBV5-4	NA	TRBJ2-3	CASSLGGERTDTQYF	TGTGCCAGCAGCTTGGGAGGGGAGAGGACAGATACGCAGTATTTT
NA	TRBV6-1	few	TRBJ1-1	CASSEAGLQAFF	TGTGCCAGCAGTGAAGCGGGCCTCCAAGCTTTCTTT
NA	TRBV6-1	NA	TRBJ1-1	CASGYLNTEAFF	TGTGCCTCAGGGTACCTGAACACTGAAGCTTTCTTT
NA	TRBV28	NA	TRBJ2-1	CASSFQMDSKRFF	TGTGCCAGCAGTTTTCAAATGGACTCCAAACGGTTCTTC
NA	TRBV5-1	NA	TRBJ1-1	CASAGGVNTEAFF	TGCGCCAGCGCTGGGGGTGTGAACACTGAAGCTTTCTTT
TRBD1	TRBV2	NA	TRBJ1-4	CASSSGTGASWGEKLFF	TGTGCCAGCAGCTCCGGGACAGGGGCTTCCTGGGGCGAAAAACTGTTTTTT
NA	TRBV25-1	NA	TRBJ2-3	CASSETTGMSSDTQYF	TGTGCCAGCAGTGAAACTACAGGGATGAGTTCAGATACGCAGTATTTT
NA	TRBV4-2	NA	TRBJ1-1	CASGLTVENTEAFF	TGTGCCAGCGGATTAACTGTGGAGAACACTGAAGCTTTCTTT
NA	TRBV30	NA	TRBJ2-7	CAWRSGAFYEQYF	TGTGCCTGGAGATCAGGGGCCTTCTACGAGCAGTACTTC
NA	TRBV19	NA	TRBJ1-1	CASRQNRDTEAFF	TGTGCCAGTAGACAAAACCGGGACACTGAAGCTTTCTTT
NA	TRBV4-1	once	TRBJ1-2	CASSQGVGYGYTF	TGCGCCAGCAGCCAAGGAGTGGGCTATGGCTACACCTTC